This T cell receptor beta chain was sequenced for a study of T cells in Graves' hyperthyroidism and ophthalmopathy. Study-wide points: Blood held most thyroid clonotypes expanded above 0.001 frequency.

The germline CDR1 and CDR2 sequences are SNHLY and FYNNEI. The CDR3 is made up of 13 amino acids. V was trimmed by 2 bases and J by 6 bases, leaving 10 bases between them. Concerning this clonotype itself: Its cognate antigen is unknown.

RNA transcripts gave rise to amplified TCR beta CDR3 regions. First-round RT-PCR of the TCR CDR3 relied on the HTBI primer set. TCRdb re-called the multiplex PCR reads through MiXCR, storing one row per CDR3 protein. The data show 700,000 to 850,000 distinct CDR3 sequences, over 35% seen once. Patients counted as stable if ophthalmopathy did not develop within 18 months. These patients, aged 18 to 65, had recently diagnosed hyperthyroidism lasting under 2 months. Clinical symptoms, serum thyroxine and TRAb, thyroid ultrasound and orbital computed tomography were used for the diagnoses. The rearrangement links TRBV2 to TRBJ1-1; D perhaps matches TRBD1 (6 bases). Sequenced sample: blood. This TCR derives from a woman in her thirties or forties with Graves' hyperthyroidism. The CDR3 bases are TGTGCCAGCAGTGAATTAAGGGGGTCTGAAGCTTTCTTT. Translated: CASSELRGSEAFF.